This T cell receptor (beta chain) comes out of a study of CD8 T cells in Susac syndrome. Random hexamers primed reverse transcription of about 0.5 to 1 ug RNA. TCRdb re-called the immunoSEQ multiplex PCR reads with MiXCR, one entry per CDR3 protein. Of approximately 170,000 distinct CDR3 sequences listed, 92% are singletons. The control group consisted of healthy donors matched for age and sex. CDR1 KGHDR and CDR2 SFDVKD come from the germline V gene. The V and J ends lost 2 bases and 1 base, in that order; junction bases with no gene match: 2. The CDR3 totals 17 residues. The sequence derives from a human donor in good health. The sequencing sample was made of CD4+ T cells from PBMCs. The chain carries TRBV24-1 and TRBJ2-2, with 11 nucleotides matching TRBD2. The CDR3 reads CATSDSGLAGNTGELFF. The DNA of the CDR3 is TGTGCCACCAGTGATTCAGGACTAGCGGGGAACACCGGGGAGCTGTTTTTT.